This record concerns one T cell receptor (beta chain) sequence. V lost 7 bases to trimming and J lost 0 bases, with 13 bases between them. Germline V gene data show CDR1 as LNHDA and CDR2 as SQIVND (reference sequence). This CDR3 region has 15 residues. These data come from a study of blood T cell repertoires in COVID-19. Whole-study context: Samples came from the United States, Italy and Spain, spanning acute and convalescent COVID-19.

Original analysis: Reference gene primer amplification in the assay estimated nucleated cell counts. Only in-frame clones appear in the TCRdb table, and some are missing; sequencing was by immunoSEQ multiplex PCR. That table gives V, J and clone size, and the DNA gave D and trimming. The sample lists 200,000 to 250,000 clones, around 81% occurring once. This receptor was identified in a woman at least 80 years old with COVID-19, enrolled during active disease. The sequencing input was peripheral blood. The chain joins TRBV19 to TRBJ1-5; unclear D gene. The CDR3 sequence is CASIVTVYSNQPQHF. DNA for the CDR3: TGTGCCAGTATCGTAACAGTTTATAGCAATCAGCCCCAGCATTTT. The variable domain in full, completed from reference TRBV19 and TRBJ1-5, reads DGGITQSPKYLFRKEGQNVTLSCEQNLNHDAMYWYRQDPGQGLRLIYYSQIVNDFQKGDIAEGYSVSREKKESFPLTVTSAQKNPTAFYLCASIVTVYSNQPQHFGDGTRLSIL.